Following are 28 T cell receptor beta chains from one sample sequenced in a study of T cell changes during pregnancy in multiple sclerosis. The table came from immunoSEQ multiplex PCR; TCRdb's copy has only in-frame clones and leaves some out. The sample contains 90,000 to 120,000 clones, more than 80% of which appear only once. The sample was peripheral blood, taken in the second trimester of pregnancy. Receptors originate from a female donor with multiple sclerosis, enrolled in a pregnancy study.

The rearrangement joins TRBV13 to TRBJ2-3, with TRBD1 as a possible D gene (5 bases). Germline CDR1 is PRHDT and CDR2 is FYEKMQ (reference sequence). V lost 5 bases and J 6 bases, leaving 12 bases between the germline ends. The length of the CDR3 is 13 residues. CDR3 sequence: CASSHRRLDTQYF. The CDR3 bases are TGTGCCAGCAGCCACAGGCGGCTGGATACGCAGTATTTT.

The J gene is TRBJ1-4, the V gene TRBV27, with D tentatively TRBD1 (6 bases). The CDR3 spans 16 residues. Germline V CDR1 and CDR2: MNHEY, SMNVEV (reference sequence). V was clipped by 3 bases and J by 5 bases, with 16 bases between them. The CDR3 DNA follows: TGTGCCAGCAGTTTCATCTATGACAGGCTAAATGAAAAACTGTTTTTT. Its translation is CASSFIYDRLNEKLFF.

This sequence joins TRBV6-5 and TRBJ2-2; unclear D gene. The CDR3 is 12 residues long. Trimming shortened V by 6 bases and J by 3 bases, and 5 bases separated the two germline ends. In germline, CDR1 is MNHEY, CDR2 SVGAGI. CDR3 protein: CASSLDTGELFF. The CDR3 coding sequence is TGTGCCAGCAGCCTAGACACCGGGGAGCTGTTTTTT.

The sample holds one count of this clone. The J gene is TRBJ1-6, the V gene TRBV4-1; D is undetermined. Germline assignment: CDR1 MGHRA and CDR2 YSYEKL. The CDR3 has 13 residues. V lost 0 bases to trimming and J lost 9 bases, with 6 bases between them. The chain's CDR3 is CASSQDPGSPLHF. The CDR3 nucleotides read TGCGCCAGCAGCCAAGATCCGGGTTCACCCCTCCACTTT.

This CDR3 is CASTDYGGQPQHF. CDR3 in DNA: TGTGCCAGTACCGACTATGGAGGTCAGCCCCAGCATTTT. The chain links TRBV19 to TRBJ1-5; D is uncertain. V was clipped by 7 bases and J by 6 bases, with 13 bases between them. Germline-derived CDR1 and CDR2 are LNHDA and SQIVND (reference sequence). The CDR3 length is 13 residues.

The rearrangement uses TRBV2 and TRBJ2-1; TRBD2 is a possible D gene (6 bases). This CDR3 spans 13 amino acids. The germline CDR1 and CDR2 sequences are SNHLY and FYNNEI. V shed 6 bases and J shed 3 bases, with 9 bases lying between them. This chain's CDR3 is CASRWTNYNEQFF. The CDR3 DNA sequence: TGTGCCAGCAGATGGACTAACTACAATGAGCAGTTCTTC.

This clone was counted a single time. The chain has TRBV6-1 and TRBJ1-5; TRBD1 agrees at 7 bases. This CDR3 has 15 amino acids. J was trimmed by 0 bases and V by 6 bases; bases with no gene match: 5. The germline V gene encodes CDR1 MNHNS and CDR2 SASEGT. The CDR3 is CASRRQGSSNQPQHF. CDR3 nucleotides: TGTGCCAGCAGGAGACAGGGTTCTAGCAATCAGCCCCAGCATTTT.

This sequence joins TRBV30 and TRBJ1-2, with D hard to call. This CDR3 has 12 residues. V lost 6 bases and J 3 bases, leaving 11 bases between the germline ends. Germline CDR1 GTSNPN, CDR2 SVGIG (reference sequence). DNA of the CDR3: TGTGCCTGTTTGGAGGGTGACTATGGCTACACCTTC. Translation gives CACLEGDYGYTF.

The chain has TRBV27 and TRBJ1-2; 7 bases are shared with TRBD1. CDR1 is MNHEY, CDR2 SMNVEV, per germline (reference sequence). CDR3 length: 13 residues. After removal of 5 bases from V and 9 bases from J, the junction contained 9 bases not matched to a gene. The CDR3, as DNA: TGTGCCAGCAGTCATCCAGGGGGAGTTAGCTACACCTTC. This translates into CASSHPGGVSYTF.

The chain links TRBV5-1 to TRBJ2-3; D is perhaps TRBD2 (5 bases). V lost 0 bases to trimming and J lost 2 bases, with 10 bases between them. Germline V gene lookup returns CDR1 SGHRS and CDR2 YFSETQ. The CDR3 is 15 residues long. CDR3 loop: CASSLDSVSTDTQYF. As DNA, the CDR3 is TGCGCCAGCAGCTTGGATAGCGTTTCCACAGATACGCAGTATTTT.

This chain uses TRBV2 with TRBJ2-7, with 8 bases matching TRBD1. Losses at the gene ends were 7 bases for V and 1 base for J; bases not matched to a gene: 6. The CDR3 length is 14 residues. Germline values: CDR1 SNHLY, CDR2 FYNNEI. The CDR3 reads CASNRQGLSYEQYF. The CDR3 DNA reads TGTGCCAGCAATCGACAGGGGTTGTCCTACGAGCAGTACTTC.

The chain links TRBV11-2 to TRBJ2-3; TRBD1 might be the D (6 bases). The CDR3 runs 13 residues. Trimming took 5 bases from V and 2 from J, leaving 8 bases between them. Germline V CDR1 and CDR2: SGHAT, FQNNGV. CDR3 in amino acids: CASSQGPTDTQYF. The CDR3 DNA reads TGTGCCAGCAGCCAGGGGCCCACAGATACGCAGTATTTT.

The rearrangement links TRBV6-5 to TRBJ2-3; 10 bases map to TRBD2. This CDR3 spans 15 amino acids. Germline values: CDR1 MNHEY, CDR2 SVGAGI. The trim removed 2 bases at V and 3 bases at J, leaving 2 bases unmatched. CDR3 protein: CASSYTGLATDTQYF. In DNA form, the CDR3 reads TGTGCCAGCAGTTACACGGGACTAGCGACAGATACGCAGTATTTT.

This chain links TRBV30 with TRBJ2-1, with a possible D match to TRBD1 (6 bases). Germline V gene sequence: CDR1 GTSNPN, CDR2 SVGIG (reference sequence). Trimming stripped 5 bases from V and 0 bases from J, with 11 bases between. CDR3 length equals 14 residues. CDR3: CAWVQGPSYNEQFF. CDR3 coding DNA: TGTGCCTGGGTACAGGGTCCCTCCTACAATGAGCAGTTCTTC.

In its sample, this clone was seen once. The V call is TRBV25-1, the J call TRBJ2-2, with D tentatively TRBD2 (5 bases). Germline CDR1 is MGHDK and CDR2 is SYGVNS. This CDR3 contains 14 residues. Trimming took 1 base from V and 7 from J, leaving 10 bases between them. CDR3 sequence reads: CASSESRVVGELFF. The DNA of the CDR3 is TGTGCCAGCAGTGAATCGAGGGTTGTCGGGGAGCTGTTTTTT.

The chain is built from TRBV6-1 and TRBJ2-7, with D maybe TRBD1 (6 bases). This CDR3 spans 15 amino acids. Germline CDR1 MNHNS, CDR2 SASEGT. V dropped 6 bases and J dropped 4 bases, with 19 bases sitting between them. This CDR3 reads CASSPMAGAVYEQYF. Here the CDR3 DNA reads TGTGCCAGCAGCCCCATGGCAGGGGCGGTTTACGAGCAGTACTTC.

In DNA, the CDR3 is TGTGCCAGCAGCCCACCTAGCGGGAGCACAGATACGCAGTATTTT. This translates into CASSPPSGSTDTQYF. V is TRBV7-8 and J is TRBJ2-3; 8 bases map to TRBD2. V trimming: 5 bases; J trimming: 0 bases; junction bases outside the gene matches: 4. The CDR3 runs 15 residues. The germline gives CDR1 SGHVS, CDR2 FQNEAQ.

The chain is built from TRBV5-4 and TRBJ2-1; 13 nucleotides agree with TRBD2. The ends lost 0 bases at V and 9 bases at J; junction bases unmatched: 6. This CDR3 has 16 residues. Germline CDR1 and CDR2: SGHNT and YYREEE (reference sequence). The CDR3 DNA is TGTGCCAGCAGCTTGGCCGGGACTAGCGGGGAAGGTGAGCAGTTCTTC. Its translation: CASSLAGTSGEGEQFF.

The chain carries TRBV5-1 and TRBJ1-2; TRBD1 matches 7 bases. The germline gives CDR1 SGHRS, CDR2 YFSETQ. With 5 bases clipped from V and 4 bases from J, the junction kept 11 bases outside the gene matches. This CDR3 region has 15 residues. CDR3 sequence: CASRSQGERGYGYTF. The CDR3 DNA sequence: TGCGCCAGCAGGTCGCAGGGGGAAAGGGGCTATGGCTACACCTTC.

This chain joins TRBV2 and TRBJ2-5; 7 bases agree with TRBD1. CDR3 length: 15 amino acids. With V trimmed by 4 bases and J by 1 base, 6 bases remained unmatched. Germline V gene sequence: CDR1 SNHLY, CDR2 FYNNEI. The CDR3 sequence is CASSGRDRVQETQYF. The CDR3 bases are TGTGCCAGCAGTGGAAGAGACAGGGTCCAAGAGACCCAGTACTTC.

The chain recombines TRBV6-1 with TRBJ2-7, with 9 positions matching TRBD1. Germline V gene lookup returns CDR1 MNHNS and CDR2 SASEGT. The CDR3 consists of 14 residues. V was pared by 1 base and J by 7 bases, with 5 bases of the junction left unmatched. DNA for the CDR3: TGTGCCAGCAGTGAAGTTGACAGGGGGGGGGAGCAGTACTTC. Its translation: CASSEVDRGGEQYF.

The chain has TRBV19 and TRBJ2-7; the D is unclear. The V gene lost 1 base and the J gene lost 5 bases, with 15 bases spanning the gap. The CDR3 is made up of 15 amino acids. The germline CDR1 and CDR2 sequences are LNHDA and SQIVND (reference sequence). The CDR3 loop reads CASSIAGRITNEQYF. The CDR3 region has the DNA TGTGCCAGTAGTATAGCCGGCAGGATTACGAACGAGCAGTACTTC.

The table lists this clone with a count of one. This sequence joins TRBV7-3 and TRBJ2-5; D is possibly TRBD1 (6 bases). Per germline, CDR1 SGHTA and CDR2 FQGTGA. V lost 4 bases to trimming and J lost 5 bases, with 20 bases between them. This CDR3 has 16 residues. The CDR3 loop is CASSSSGSGTIETQYF. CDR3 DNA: TGTGCCAGCAGCTCCTCTGGATCCGGGACAATTGAGACCCAGTACTTC.

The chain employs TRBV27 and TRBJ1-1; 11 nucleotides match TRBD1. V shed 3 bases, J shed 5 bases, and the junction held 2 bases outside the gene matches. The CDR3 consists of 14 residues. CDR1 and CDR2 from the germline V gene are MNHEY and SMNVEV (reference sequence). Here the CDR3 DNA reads TGTGCCAGCAGTTTGGGGACAGGGGGGACTGAAGCTTTCTTT. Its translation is CASSLGTGGTEAFF.

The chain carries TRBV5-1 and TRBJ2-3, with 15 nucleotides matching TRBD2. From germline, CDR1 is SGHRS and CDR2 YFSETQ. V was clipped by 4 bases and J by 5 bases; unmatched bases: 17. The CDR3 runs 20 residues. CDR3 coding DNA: TGCGCCAGCAGCCCACTTTCGGGCGGGACTAGCGGGAGGATGATAGATACGCAGTATTTT. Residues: CASSPLSGGTSGRMIDTQYF.

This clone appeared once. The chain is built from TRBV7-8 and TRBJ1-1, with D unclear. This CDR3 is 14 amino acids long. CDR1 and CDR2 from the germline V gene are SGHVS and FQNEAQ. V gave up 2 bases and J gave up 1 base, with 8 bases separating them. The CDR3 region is CASSLLRKNTEAFF. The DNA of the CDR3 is TGTGCCAGCAGCTTACTCCGTAAGAACACTGAAGCTTTCTTT.

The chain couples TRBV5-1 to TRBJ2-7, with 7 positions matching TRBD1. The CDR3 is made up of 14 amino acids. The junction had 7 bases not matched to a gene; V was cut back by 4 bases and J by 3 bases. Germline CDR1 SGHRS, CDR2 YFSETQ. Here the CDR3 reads CASSTRGQNYEQYF. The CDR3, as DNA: TGCGCCAGCAGCACAAGGGGACAGAACTACGAGCAGTACTTC.

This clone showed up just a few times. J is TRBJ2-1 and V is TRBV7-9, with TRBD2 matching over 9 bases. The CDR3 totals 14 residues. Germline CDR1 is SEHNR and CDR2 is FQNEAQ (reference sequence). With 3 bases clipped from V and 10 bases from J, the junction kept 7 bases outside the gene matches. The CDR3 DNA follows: TGTGCCAGCAGCTTTGGTTTCCTAGCGGGAGAGCAGTTCTTC. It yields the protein CASSFGFLAGEQFF.